The entry below describes one T cell receptor (beta chain). The antigen remains undetermined. Sequenced by immunoSEQ multiplex PCR; TCRdb stores in-frame clones only, minus some. Found here are a few thousand clones, about three fifths of them singletons; the top ten hold over 40%. The data derive from a study of CD8 T cell repertoires and HIV-1 epitope variants. CDR3 length equals 17 residues. Germline V gene data show CDR1 as SGHTS and CDR2 as YDEGEE. V shed 4 bases, J shed 3 bases, and the junction held 15 bases outside the gene matches. Material for sequencing was cultured CD8+ T cells derived from PBMCs. The receptor was isolated from a male donor with HIV. J is TRBJ2-7 and V is TRBV5-8, with TRBD1 identical over 8 bases. The CDR3, as DNA: TGTGCCAGCAGCCCTTACGATCCGGACAGGGAATACTACGAGCAGTACTTC. This gives the protein CASSPYDPDREYYEQYF. Combining the CDR3 with reference TRBV5-8 and TRBJ2-7 gives the whole variable domain EAGVTQSPTHLIKTRGQQATLRCSPISGHTSVYWYQQALGLGLQFLLWYDEGEERNRGNFPPRFSGRQFPNYSSELNVNALELEDSALYLCASSPYDPDREYYEQYFGPGTRLTVT.